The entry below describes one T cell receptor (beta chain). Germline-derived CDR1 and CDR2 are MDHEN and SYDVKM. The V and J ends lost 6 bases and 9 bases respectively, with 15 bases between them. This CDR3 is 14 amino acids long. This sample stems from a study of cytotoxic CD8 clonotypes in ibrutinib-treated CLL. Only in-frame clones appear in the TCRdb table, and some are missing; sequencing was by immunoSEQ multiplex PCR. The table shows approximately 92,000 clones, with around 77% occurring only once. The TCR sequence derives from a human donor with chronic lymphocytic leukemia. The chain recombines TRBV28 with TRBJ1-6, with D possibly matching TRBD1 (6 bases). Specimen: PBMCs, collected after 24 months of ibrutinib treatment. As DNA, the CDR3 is TGTGCCAGCAGCTCCGGGACATCCTTTTCACCCCTCCACTTT. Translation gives CASSSGTSFSPLHF.